What follows are 17 T cell receptor beta chains derived from one specimen sequenced in a study of regulatory T cells in long-lasting Graves disease. Arm-PCR of CDR3 regions with iRepertoire HTBI primers generated TCR beta libraries. One entry per CDR3 protein, called by TCRdb with MiXCR from the multiplex PCR reads. The sample lists a few hundred thousand distinct CDR3 sequences, around 19% occurring once. This sample's time point: newly diagnosed GD, antithyroid drugs for less than 3 months. Extracted RNA from PBMCs served as the source of the TCR library. These data also formed part of another study, on T cells in Graves' hyperthyroidism and ophthalmopathy.

The input for sequencing was peripheral blood mononuclear cells (PBMCs), taken at new diagnosis, from a patient treated with antithyroid drugs. The receptors were gathered from a woman in her twenties or thirties with Graves disease.

This clonotype was counted at least ten times. V usage is TRBV28 and J usage is TRBJ1-1, with unresolved D. The germline gives CDR1 MDHEN, CDR2 SYDVKM. This CDR3 contains 13 residues. Between the trimmed V and J ends, which lost 7 bases and 7 bases, there was a span of 16 bases. The CDR3 spells CASTLVMTIEAFF. Here the CDR3 DNA reads TGTGCCAGCACCCTTGTGATGACCATTGAAGCTTTCTTT.

In this sample, this clonotype turned up many times. The chain is built from TRBV11-2 and TRBJ2-2; no clear D. CDR1 and CDR2 (germline): SGHAT, FQNNGV. CDR3 size: 11 residues. Trimming cost V 8 bases and J 6 bases, with 7 bases left between them. The CDR3 bases are TGTGCCAGCTCTCATTCCGGGGAGCTGTTTTTT. It codes for CASSHSGELFF.

In its sample, this clonotype was seen many times. The V call is TRBV5-1, the J call TRBJ2-1, with D perhaps TRBD2 (6 bases). Trimming cost V 0 bases and J 5 bases, with 9 bases left between them. The CDR3 sequence is 14 residues long. The germline gives CDR1 SGHRS, CDR2 YFSETQ. CDR3 protein: CASSLAGGNNEQFF. The CDR3 DNA reads as TGCGCCAGCAGCTTGGCCGGGGGTAACAATGAGCAGTTCTTC.

This clonotype was seen ten or more times. The chain's CDR3 is CSATGTRREQYF. CDR3 DNA sequence: TGCAGTGCAACGGGGACTAGACGCGAGCAGTACTTC. The V gene is TRBV20-1, the J gene TRBJ2-7, with 8 bases that match TRBD2. With 6 bases clipped from V and 6 bases from J, the junction kept 7 bases outside the gene matches. The germline CDR1 and CDR2 sequences are DFQATT and SNEGSKA (reference sequence). The CDR3 runs 12 residues.

This clonotype was recorded at least ten times. Here the CDR3 reads CSARPRSYNSPLHF. The CDR3 region has the DNA TGCAGTGCTAGGCCGAGATCCTATAATTCACCCCTCCACTTT. The chain uses TRBV20-1 and TRBJ1-6; D uncertain. Germline assignment: CDR1 DFQATT and CDR2 SNEGSKA (reference sequence). V shed 3 bases and J shed 1 base, with 7 bases lying between them. The CDR3 is 14 amino acids.

The genes are TRBV11-3 and TRBJ2-3, with 8 positions matching TRBD1. Looked up from germline, CDR1 is SGHNT and CDR2 is YENEEA. The CDR3 length is 17 residues. V was pared by 3 bases and J by 2 bases, with 10 bases of the junction left unmatched. CDR3 nucleotide sequence: TGTGCCAGCAGCTTGGGAGGAACAGGGGGACCCACAGATACGCAGTATTTT. It codes for CASSLGGTGGPTDTQYF. Full variable domain (missing parts from reference TRBV11-3 and TRBJ2-3): EAGVVQSPRYKIIEKKQPVAFWCNPISGHNTLYWYLQNLGQGPELLIRYENEEAVDDSQLPKDRFSAERLKGVDSTLKIQPAELGDSAVYLCASSLGGTGGPTDTQYFGPGTRLTVL.

This clonotype came up many times. The rearrangement joins TRBV4-1 to TRBJ2-1; TRBD2 aligns across 9 bases. Germline assignment: CDR1 MGHRA and CDR2 YSYEKL. The CDR3 is made up of 17 amino acids. V was clipped by 0 bases and J by 1 base; unmatched bases: 4. CDR3 coding DNA: TGCGCCAGCAGCCAAGACCCAGCGGGGGGATCCTACAATGAGCAGTTCTTC. This codes for CASSQDPAGGSYNEQFF.

This clonotype was counted at least ten times. The CDR3 DNA is TGTGCCAGTAGTATCTCCGGGCAGGGGTTATCTGAAGCTTTCTTT. It translates to CASSISGQGLSEAFF. The chain recombines TRBV19 with TRBJ1-1; the D gene is possibly TRBD1 (6 bases). V was trimmed by 3 bases and J by 6 bases, leaving 17 bases between them. CDR3 length: 15 residues. CDR1 is LNHDA and CDR2 is SQIVND in the germline V gene (reference sequence).

This clonotype was found many times. V and J are TRBV3-1 and TRBJ1-1, with D uncertain. The CDR3 contains 12 residues. Germline-derived CDR1 and CDR2 are LGHDT and YNNKEL (reference sequence). Between the trimmed V and J ends, which lost 7 bases and 5 bases, there was a span of 11 bases. The CDR3 reads CASTLSGTEAFF. CDR3 DNA: TGTGCCAGCACCCTGTCGGGGACTGAAGCTTTCTTT.

The J gene is TRBJ2-2, the V gene TRBV2; D gene ambiguous. V shed 3 bases and J shed 4 bases, with 12 bases lying between them. The CDR3 is 15 residues long. Germline V gene data show CDR1 as SNHLY and CDR2 as FYNNEI. The CDR3 bases are TGTGCCAGCAGTGATTGGGCAGGTCGCACCGGGGAGCTGTTTTTT. The encoded protein is CASSDWAGRTGELFF.

This clonotype was counted only a few times. The rearrangement links TRBV20-1 to TRBJ2-5; 8 bases are a match to TRBD1. The length of the CDR3 is 20 residues. V lost 0 bases, J lost 1 base, and 19 bases stayed unmatched. Germline assignment: CDR1 DFQATT and CDR2 SNEGSKA (reference sequence). CDR3 nucleotide sequence: TGCAGTGCTAGAGATCCCCCGGGAAGTAGGGGACAGGCGCCCCAAGAGACCCAGTACTTC. Amino acid sequence: CSARDPPGSRGQAPQETQYF.

This clonotype was seen only once. This chain uses TRBV2 with TRBJ1-2, with 7 positions matching TRBD1. The germline gives CDR1 SNHLY, CDR2 FYNNEI. V was pared by 4 bases and J by 4 bases, with 9 bases of the junction left unmatched. The CDR3 runs 15 residues. In DNA, the CDR3 is TGTGCCAGCAGTGGGGATTGGGACAGTATCTATGGCTACACCTTC. It is translated as CASSGDWDSIYGYTF.

This clonotype occurred many times. V usage is TRBV19 and J usage is TRBJ1-3; D perhaps matches TRBD1 (6 bases). Between the trimmed V and J ends, which lost 6 bases and 0 bases, there was a span of 15 bases. The CDR3 has 16 residues. The germline gives CDR1 LNHDA, CDR2 SQIVND (reference sequence). The CDR3 region has the DNA TGTGCCAGTAGAGTGAAAGGGACACTCTCTGGAAACACCATATATTTT. As protein: CASRVKGTLSGNTIYF.

This clonotype was seen many times. V usage is TRBV28 and J usage is TRBJ2-1; 8 bases agree with TRBD2. Looked up from germline, CDR1 is MDHEN and CDR2 is SYDVKM. Losses at the gene ends were 5 bases for V and 7 bases for J; bases not matched to a gene: 10. CDR3 length equals 15 residues. CDR3 sequence (DNA): TGTGCCAGCAGTCCGGGAGGGTCCTCGGAGAATGAGCAGTTCTTC. Encoded protein: CASSPGGSSENEQFF.

This clonotype was recorded many times. The chain couples TRBV4-1 to TRBJ2-7, with D tentatively TRBD2 (5 bases). The V and J ends lost 2 bases and 3 bases respectively, with 14 bases between them. The CDR3 loop spans 15 amino acids. Looked up from germline, CDR1 is MGHRA and CDR2 is YSYEKL. CDR3 sequence: CASSQYVGEGYEQYF. As DNA, the CDR3 is TGCGCCAGCAGCCAATATGTGGGAGAGGGCTACGAGCAGTACTTC.

This clonotype was seen many times. V usage is TRBV30 and J usage is TRBJ1-1, with 10 nucleotides matching TRBD1. Germline-derived CDR1 and CDR2 are GTSNPN and SVGIG (reference sequence). The junction had 14 bases not matched to a gene; V was cut back by 2 bases and J by 2 bases. The CDR3 loop spans 18 amino acids. In DNA, the CDR3 is TGTGCCTGGAGTCCCTGGGGGGACAGGGGAAGGAGAAACACTGAAGCTTTCTTT. This gives the protein CAWSPWGDRGRRNTEAFF.

This clonotype was seen a few times. One base away lies a much larger clone, so this may be a sequencing read error. The chain employs TRBV19 and TRBJ2-7; D may be TRBD1 or TRBD2 (5 bases each). TRBJ2-5 explains the end of the DNA better; the J call may be wrong. The CDR3 runs 16 residues. The germline gives CDR1 LNHDA, CDR2 SQIVND (reference sequence). CDR3 in amino acids: CASSMIGGHSRETQYF. In nucleotides, the CDR3 is TGTGCCAGTAGTATGATCGGAGGACATTCCCGAGAGACCCAGTACTTC.